The entry below gives a single TCR beta chain sequence along with its context. The antigen is unknown. In the PCR, 60 Vbeta and 13 Jbeta primers were used. Data came from immunoSEQ multiplex PCR; TCRdb stores just in-frame clones and leaves some out. The sample lists under 95,000 clones, roughly 75% occurring once. This specimen belongs to a study of cytomegalovirus exposure and HLA in healthy donors. The CDR3 consists of 15 residues. V was clipped by 4 bases and J by 3 bases, with 15 bases between them. Germline lookup yields CDR1 SGHRS and CDR2 YFSETQ. The study, taken as a whole, reports: A few of the chains that were CMV-associated were confirmed in vitro to be specific for CMV antigens.

This receptor was identified in a male donor in good health and CMV-seronegative. The rearrangement uses TRBV5-1 and TRBJ2-3; D is perhaps TRBD1 (5 bases). Specimen: PBMCs. Here the CDR3 reads CASSQGRYGTDTQYF. The CDR3 bases are TGCGCCAGCAGCCAGGGAAGGTATGGGACAGATACGCAGTATTTT.